This passage covers 22 T cell receptor beta chains from one sample sequenced in a study of T cell responses to AZD1222 COVID-19 vaccine. Generated by immunoSEQ multiplex PCR, the TCRdb table keeps only in-frame clones and is missing some. Here the sample spans about 120,000 clones, roughly 88% being singletons. Specimen: peripheral blood, collected on day 0 of MenACWY control vaccination. These receptors were collected from an adult in good health.

This clone has a single count. V is TRBV4-1 and J is TRBJ2-7; either TRBD1 or TRBD2 may fit D (5 bases each). V was cut by 0 bases and J by 2 bases, with 11 bases left in between. Germline V gene lookup returns CDR1 MGHRA and CDR2 YSYEKL. CDR3 size: 15 residues. The CDR3 reads CASSQDPGTPYEQYF. The CDR3 nucleotides are TGCGCCAGCAGCCAAGATCCAGGGACCCCCTACGAGCAGTACTTC.

The chain has TRBV4-2 and TRBJ2-3; 7 bases are a match to TRBD2. V was pared by 0 bases and J by 2 bases, with 11 bases of the junction left unmatched. Germline-derived CDR1 and CDR2 are LGHNA and YNFKEQ. The CDR3 runs 18 residues. DNA for the CDR3: TGTGCCAGCAGCCAAGATCTTTCCAGCGGGGTGTCCACAGATACGCAGTATTTT. Protein: CASSQDLSSGVSTDTQYF.

The rearrangement joins TRBV5-4 to TRBJ1-3; D is possibly TRBD1 (5 bases). This CDR3 region has 15 residues. The ends were cut back, 4 bases at V and 2 bases at J, with 13 bases in the middle. The germline V gene has CDR1 SGHNT and CDR2 YYREEE (reference sequence). DNA of the CDR3: TGTGCCAGCAGCGACACCCAAGGGGCTGGAAACACCATATATTTT. Encoded protein: CASSDTQGAGNTIYF.

The chain combines TRBV5-4 with TRBJ1-1; D uncertain. The CDR3 contains 15 residues. V gave up 1 base and J gave up 2 bases, with 12 bases separating them. The germline V gene has CDR1 SGHNT and CDR2 YYREEE (reference sequence). The CDR3 DNA follows: TGTGCCAGCAGCTTGTGGGCAGCCTTTAACACTGAAGCTTTCTTT. This encodes CASSLWAAFNTEAFF.

This chain joins TRBV5-1 and TRBJ2-7, with TRBD2 as a possible D gene (5 bases). The V gene lost 4 bases and the J gene lost 3 bases, with 14 bases spanning the gap. The CDR3 contains 14 residues. The germline gives CDR1 SGHRS, CDR2 YFSETQ. The CDR3 DNA is TGCGCCAGCAGCACTGTCGCGGGCGACTACGAGCAGTACTTC. It is translated as CASSTVAGDYEQYF.

The rearrangement links TRBV3-1 (or the pseudogene TRBV3-2) to TRBJ1-3; weak D call: TRBD1 (6 bases). This CDR3 comprises 17 residues. Germline-derived CDR1 and CDR2 are LGHDT and YNNKEL (reference sequence). The V end was cut by 0 bases, the J end by 4 bases, with 16 bases between. The CDR3 DNA is TGTGCCAGCAGCCAAGATTGGGGAGGGGGAGCAGGAAACACCATATATTTT. Translating gives CASSQDWGGGAGNTIYF.

The V call is TRBV7-9, the J call TRBJ2-4, with a possible D match to TRBD2 (6 bases). Germline loops: CDR1 SEHNR, CDR2 FQNEAQ (reference sequence). This CDR3 has 18 residues. The V end lost 1 base, the J end lost 0 bases, and 16 bases lay between the germline ends. CDR3 sequence: CASSLVSGGYLAKNIQYF. The CDR3 DNA sequence: TGTGCCAGCAGCTTAGTTAGCGGCGGATATCTAGCCAAAAACATTCAGTACTTC.

In its sample, this clone was seen a few times. This chain joins TRBV28 and TRBJ1-5; weak D call: TRBD1 (5 bases). Germline CDR1 and CDR2: MDHEN and SYDVKM. Deletions cut 2 bases from V and 0 bases from J, with 8 bases between. CDR3 length: 15 amino acids. CDR3 residues: CASSLRGGSNQPQHF. The CDR3 DNA sequence: TGTGCCAGCAGTTTACGGGGGGGTAGCAATCAGCCCCAGCATTTT.

This clone came up once. This sequence joins TRBV5-1 and TRBJ2-6; 8 bases map to TRBD2. The V segment lost 3 bases and the J segment 3 bases; nucleotides outside the gene matches: 5. CDR3 size: 16 residues. The germline CDR1 and CDR2 sequences are SGHRS and YFSETQ. CDR3 residues: CASSSGGGGGANVLTF. CDR3 DNA: TGCGCCAGCAGCTCGGGGGGGGGCGGTGGGGCCAACGTCCTGACTTTC.

This chain joins TRBV24-1 and TRBJ2-7; D is unresolved. The germline V and J ends were trimmed by 7 bases and 4 bases, with 7 bases remaining between them. This CDR3 is built from 11 residues. The germline CDR1 and CDR2 sequences are KGHDR and SFDVKD. In DNA form, the CDR3 reads TGTGCCACCAGCACTGGATACGAGCAGTACTTC. This sequence encodes CATSTGYEQYF.

This clone was seen more than once but under ten times. This chain links TRBV4-1 with TRBJ2-7, with 8 positions matching TRBD2. CDR1 MGHRA and CDR2 YSYEKL come from the germline V gene. V shed 3 bases and J 3 bases; nucleotides not matched to a gene: 10. This CDR3 contains 16 residues. CDR3 in amino acids: CASSQDERGRIYEQYF. CDR3 in DNA: TGCGCCAGCAGCCAGGACGAGCGGGGGCGAATCTACGAGCAGTACTTC.

The chain recombines TRBV7-2 with TRBJ1-1; maybe TRBD1 (6 bases). The CDR3 sequence is 19 residues long. V shed 5 bases and J shed 13 bases, with 38 bases lying between them. Germline lookup yields CDR1 SGHTA and CDR2 FQGNSA. This CDR3 is CASSHRARGRTGNIPRVFF. CDR3 in DNA: TGTGCCAGCAGCCATCGGGCGAGAGGGAGAACAGGGAATATCCCTAGGGTTTTCTTT.

The chain has TRBV9 and TRBJ1-1; 8 bases map to TRBD1. CDR3 length equals 19 residues. J was trimmed by 0 bases and V by 2 bases; bases with no gene match: 15. Germline values: CDR1 SGDLS, CDR2 YYNGEE. The chain's CDR3 is CASSVAGTGGLNMNTEAFF. The CDR3 DNA reads TGTGCCAGCAGCGTCGCCGGGACAGGAGGCTTAAACATGAACACTGAAGCTTTCTTT. The variable domain in full, with the rest retrieved from reference TRBV9 and TRBJ1-1, is DSGVTQTPKHLITATGQRVTLRCSPRSGDLSVYWYQQSLDQGLQFLIQYYNGEERAKGNILERFSAQQFPDLHSELNLSSLELGDSALYFCASSVAGTGGLNMNTEAFFGQGTRLTVV.

This clone was seen once. The V gene is TRBV5-1, the J gene TRBJ2-1; tentative D call: TRBD2 (6 bases). The CDR3 sequence is 15 residues long. V was cut by 6 bases and J by 0 bases, with 13 bases left in between. Germline assignment: CDR1 SGHRS and CDR2 YFSETQ. Here the CDR3 reads CASKLAPSSYNEQFF. Here the CDR3 DNA reads TGCGCCAGCAAACTAGCTCCCAGCTCCTACAATGAGCAGTTCTTC.

The chain carries TRBV29-1 and TRBJ1-5; D unclear. CDR3 length equals 13 residues. Trimming pared 7 bases from V and 2 bases from J, leaving 12 bases between. Germline V lookup: CDR1 SQVTM, CDR2 ANQGSEA. CDR3 region: CSAGPTGNQPQHF. CDR3 bases: TGCAGCGCCGGGCCGACGGGCAATCAGCCCCAGCATTTT.

The rearrangement uses TRBV7-2 and TRBJ1-4, with D unresolved. The germline V gene encodes CDR1 SGHTA and CDR2 FQGNSA. V lost 1 base and J 10 bases, leaving 10 bases between the germline ends. The CDR3 has 13 residues. This chain's CDR3 is CASSLDFRGKLFF. In DNA form, the CDR3 reads TGTGCCAGCAGCTTAGATTTCCGGGGAAAACTGTTTTTT.

This chain links TRBV29-1 with TRBJ2-3; 13 nucleotides match TRBD2. The CDR3 is made up of 15 amino acids. Germline V gives CDR1 SQVTM, CDR2 ANQGSEA. V gave up 5 bases and J gave up 3 bases; unmatched junction bases: 5. The CDR3 protein is CSVPRTSGRTDTQYF. The DNA for the CDR3 is TGCAGCGTTCCGCGGACTAGCGGGAGAACAGATACGCAGTATTTT.

This CDR3 reads CASSQVTSGKDTQYF. In nucleotides, the CDR3 is TGTGCCAGCAGCCAGGTAACATCCGGGAAAGATACGCAGTATTTT. The rearrangement joins TRBV4-2 to TRBJ2-3, with a tentative D call TRBD2 (5 bases). Germline CDR1 is LGHNA and CDR2 is YNFKEQ. This CDR3 is built from 15 residues. V lost 3 bases and J lost 5, with 15 bases in between.

This sequence joins TRBV3-1 (or the pseudogene TRBV3-2) and TRBJ2-7; no reliable D call. Germline V CDR1 and CDR2: LGHDT, YNNKEL (reference sequence). Trimming cost V 4 bases and J 3 bases, with 10 bases left between them. The CDR3 totals 13 residues. The CDR3 nucleotides are TGTGCCAGCAGCCTCTTGGGTAGCTACGAGCAGTACTTC. It encodes CASSLLGSYEQYF.

The chain recombines TRBV6-6 with TRBJ1-1; the D is unclear. The V and J ends lost 5 bases and 5 bases respectively, with 12 bases between them. The CDR3 length is 13 residues. Germline V gene data show CDR1 as MNHNY and CDR2 as SVGAGI (reference sequence). CDR3 DNA sequence: TGTGCCAGCAGTCCGGGTCTGGGGACTGAAGCTTTCTTT. This translates into CASSPGLGTEAFF.

The chain links TRBV30 to TRBJ2-5, with unresolved D. This CDR3 comprises 14 residues. Between the trimmed V and J ends, which lost 0 bases and 4 bases, there was a span of 12 bases. Germline values: CDR1 GTSNPN, CDR2 SVGIG (reference sequence). In DNA, the CDR3 is TGTGCCTGGAGTGTTGTCGAAACCCGAGAGACCCAGTACTTC. Encoded protein: CAWSVVETRETQYF.

Only a few counts were recorded for this clone. This CDR3 is also generated by other DNA sequences in the sample. This chain joins TRBV7-9 and TRBJ1-6; 7 bases map to TRBD1. The germline V gene has CDR1 SEHNR and CDR2 FQNEAQ (reference sequence). The CDR3 has 15 residues. Germline trimming cut 4 bases from V and 7 bases from J; bases unmatched to any gene: 7. DNA of the CDR3: TGTGCCAGCAGCTCAAGACAGGGCGTCAATTCACCCCTCCACTTT. Translation gives CASSSRQGVNSPLHF.